The 25 T cell receptor beta chains below come from one sample, sequenced in a study of T cell changes during pregnancy in multiple sclerosis. The method was immunoSEQ multiplex PCR; TCRdb's version includes in-frame clones alone and lacks a portion of them. The sample lists about 63,000 clones; about 93% were seen once. Sequencing used CD8+ T cells from peripheral blood mononuclear cells, obtained in the second trimester of pregnancy. The receptors here all came from a female donor with multiple sclerosis, enrolled in a pregnancy study.

Worth noting for this clone: The junction shows a germline mismatch at one end, possibly a read error. This same CDR3 is encoded by further DNA sequences in the sample. This chain links TRBV4-1 with TRBJ2-6; 11 positions match TRBD1. Per germline, CDR1 MGHRA and CDR2 YSYEKL. This CDR3 region has 19 residues. The CDR3 DNA sequence: TGCGCCAGCAGGTCTACGGACAGGGGGCAAGCCTCTGGGGCCAACGTCCTGACCTTC. It specifies CASRSTDRGQASGANVLTF.

This chain links TRBV6-1 with TRBJ1-5; D gene ambiguous. Trimming left V 0 bases short and J 1 base short, with 4 bases between. The length of the CDR3 is 14 residues. Germline V gives CDR1 MNHNS, CDR2 SASEGT. Here the CDR3 DNA reads TGTGCCAGCAGTGAAGCTATAAGCAATCAGCCCCAGCATTTT. Translated: CASSEAISNQPQHF.

The chain employs TRBV29-1 and TRBJ2-2; D is unresolved. Germline V lookup: CDR1 SQVTM, CDR2 ANQGSEA. The CDR3 length is 11 residues. Trimming took 6 bases from V and 1 from J, leaving 3 bases between them. DNA of the CDR3: TGCAGCGTCTGGAACACCGGGGAGCTGTTTTTT. Translating gives CSVWNTGELFF.

The chain joins TRBV27 to TRBJ1-1, with a weak D call TRBD1 (6 bases). Trimming took 4 bases from V and 8 from J, leaving 8 bases between them. The CDR3 sequence is 11 residues long. Germline V gives CDR1 MNHEY, CDR2 SMNVEV (reference sequence). The CDR3 reads CASSSTGEAFF. For the CDR3, the DNA is TGTGCCAGCAGTTCTACAGGGGAAGCTTTCTTT.

This chain connects TRBV5-1 to TRBJ1-5; D is unclear. V dropped 2 bases and J dropped 2 bases, with 23 bases sitting between them. The length of the CDR3 is 19 residues. Germline V lookup: CDR1 SGHRS, CDR2 YFSETQ. CDR3 in amino acids: CASSFWIALGVLGNQPQHF. CDR3 in DNA: TGCGCCAGCAGCTTTTGGATCGCTTTGGGAGTTCTTGGCAATCAGCCCCAGCATTTT.

The J gene is TRBJ2-7, the V gene TRBV27, with a tentative D call TRBD2 (5 bases). V was shortened by 3 bases and J by 6 bases, with 12 bases between the two germline ends. The CDR3 spans 13 residues. The germline V gene has CDR1 MNHEY and CDR2 SMNVEV (reference sequence). This CDR3 reads CASSLGGGGEQYF. The CDR3 region has the DNA TGTGCCAGCAGTTTGGGTGGAGGTGGCGAGCAGTACTTC.

The V and J genes are TRBV25-1 and TRBJ1-3; 9 bases map to TRBD1. Germline V gene lookup returns CDR1 MGHDK and CDR2 SYGVNS. The CDR3 is made up of 15 amino acids. The junction had 2 bases not matched to a gene; V was cut back by 2 bases and J by 3 bases. The CDR3 here is CASSERQGGGNTIYF. The CDR3 DNA sequence: TGTGCCAGCAGTGAAAGACAGGGGGGTGGAAACACCATATATTTT.

The CDR3 DNA reads as TGCGCCAGCAGTGACCAGACAGGGATACGGTGTAAGCCCCAGCATTTT. This encodes CASSDQTGIRCKPQHF. The chain couples TRBV10-1 to TRBJ1-5; 7 positions match TRBD1. Germline values: CDR1 WNHNN, CDR2 SYGVQD (reference sequence). V was pared by 3 bases and J by 8 bases, with 13 bases of the junction left unmatched. The CDR3 spans 16 residues.

V is TRBV27 and J is TRBJ1-1, with D possibly matching TRBD1 (6 bases). Trimming stripped 5 bases from V and 3 bases from J, with 19 bases between. The CDR3 covers 16 residues. Germline CDR1 reads MNHEY; CDR2 reads SMNVEV (reference sequence). The CDR3 nucleotides are TGTGCCAGCAGTCTCTCAGGGGCGAAATTTTACACTGAAGCTTTCTTT. Translated, it gives CASSLSGAKFYTEAFF.

Details on this clone: Mismatch with germline at one junction end may stem from a read error. This chain uses TRBV5-4 with TRBJ2-7; 7 bases agree with TRBD1. CDR3 length: 14 amino acids. Germline V gives CDR1 SGHNT, CDR2 YYREEE (reference sequence). The CDR3 coding sequence is TGTGCCGGCAGCTTGGGACAGCACTCCTACGAGCAGTACTTC. As protein: CAGSLGQHSYEQYF.

The chain joins TRBV10-3 to TRBJ2-1; 7 nucleotides match TRBD1. Losses at the gene ends were 0 bases for V and 2 bases for J; bases not matched to a gene: 7. From germline, CDR1 is ENHRY and CDR2 SYGVKD. The CDR3 is 17 residues long. CDR3 region: CAISESGGQVTYNEQFF. CDR3 nucleotide sequence: TGTGCCATCAGTGAGTCTGGCGGACAGGTAACCTACAATGAGCAGTTCTTC.

This clone was recorded only once. This chain connects TRBV9 to TRBJ2-1; no firm D call. The CDR3 length is 14 residues. Between the trimmed V and J ends, which lost 4 bases and 9 bases, there was a span of 17 bases. CDR1 SGDLS and CDR2 YYNGEE come from the germline V gene. The CDR3 loop reads CASSTSSSRSEQFF. For the CDR3, the DNA is TGTGCCAGCAGCACCAGTAGTTCGAGGAGTGAGCAGTTCTTC. Looking up the rest from reference TRBV9 and TRBJ2-1 gives the full variable domain: DSGVTQTPKHLITATGQRVTLRCSPRSGDLSVYWYQQSLDQGLQFLIQYYNGEERAKGNILERFSAQQFPDLHSELNLSSLELGDSALYFCASSTSSSRSEQFFGPGTRLTVL.

The rearrangement uses TRBV28 and TRBJ1-5; D unresolved. V was cut by 2 bases and J by 4 bases, with 12 bases left in between. The germline V gene encodes CDR1 MDHEN and CDR2 SYDVKM. The CDR3 sequence is 15 residues long. CDR3 loop: CASSLQAPKNQPQHF. The CDR3, as DNA: TGTGCCAGCAGTTTACAGGCCCCGAAAAATCAGCCCCAGCATTTT.

The rearrangement uses TRBV6-6 and TRBJ2-7, with unresolved D. The germline gives CDR1 MNHNY, CDR2 SVGAGI (reference sequence). The CDR3 spans 16 residues. With 0 bases removed from V and 1 base from J, the gap between germline ends came to 13 bases. In nucleotides, the CDR3 is TGTGCCAGCAGTTACTCTGACCCTAGTAGGTCCTACGAGCAGTACTTC. Protein: CASSYSDPSRSYEQYF.

This chain uses TRBV2 with TRBJ2-7; weak D call: TRBD2 (5 bases). This CDR3 is 17 amino acids long. Trimming took off 1 base at V and 3 bases at J, with 19 bases between the two ends. The germline V gene encodes CDR1 SNHLY and CDR2 FYNNEI. CDR3 region: CASSEGTSGSAHYEQYF. In DNA form, the CDR3 reads TGTGCCAGCAGTGAAGGGACCTCGGGGTCAGCTCACTACGAGCAGTACTTC. Combining the CDR3 with reference TRBV2 and TRBJ2-7 gives the whole variable domain EPEVTQTPSHQVTQMGQEVILRCVPISNHLYFYWYRQILGQKVEFLVSFYNNEISEKSEIFDDQFSVERPDGSNFTLKIRSTKLEDSAMYFCASSEGTSGSAHYEQYFGPGTRLTVT.

The chain links TRBV29-1 to TRBJ2-7; 8 bases agree with TRBD1. J was trimmed by 2 bases and V by 1 base; bases with no gene match: 10. This CDR3 has 16 amino acids. Germline loops: CDR1 SQVTM, CDR2 ANQGSEA. The CDR3 protein is CSVEGINRGEAYEQYF. The DNA of the CDR3 is TGCAGCGTTGAAGGAATCAACAGGGGGGAAGCCTACGAGCAGTACTTC.

The chain uses TRBV19 and TRBJ1-2, with D unresolved. The V and J ends lost 4 bases and 1 base respectively, with 10 bases between them. The CDR3 length is 14 residues. Germline V gene lookup returns CDR1 LNHDA and CDR2 SQIVND (reference sequence). The CDR3 nucleotides read TGTGCCAGTAGTAGCCGGGAGGATAACTATGGCTACACCTTC. Protein: CASSSREDNYGYTF. The full variable domain, with the rest looked up from reference TRBV19 and TRBJ1-2, is DGGITQSPKYLFRKEGQNVTLSCEQNLNHDAMYWYRQDPGQGLRLIYYSQIVNDFQKGDIAEGYSVSREKKESFPLTVTSAQKNPTAFYLCASSSREDNYGYTFGSGTRLTVV.

V gene TRBV19 combines with J gene TRBJ1-1; 8 bases align to TRBD1. The V gene's germline CDR1 is LNHDA and CDR2 SQIVND (reference sequence). With V trimmed by 7 bases and J by 0 bases, 16 bases remained unmatched. The CDR3 runs to 18 residues. The CDR3 bases are TGTGCCAGTACTAGGGATCGGGTTGGACAGGGAATGAACACTGAAGCTTTCTTT. Translated, it gives CASTRDRVGQGMNTEAFF. Drawing the rest from reference TRBV19 and TRBJ1-1, the complete variable domain is DGGITQSPKYLFRKEGQNVTLSCEQNLNHDAMYWYRQDPGQGLRLIYYSQIVNDFQKGDIAEGYSVSREKKESFPLTVTSAQKNPTAFYLCASTRDRVGQGMNTEAFFGQGTRLTVV.

This rearrangement joins TRBV5-5 to TRBJ2-7; D gene unclear. V lost 2 bases and J 1 base, leaving 7 bases between the germline ends. Germline V lookup: CDR1 SGHKS, CDR2 YYEKEE (reference sequence). The CDR3 is 13 residues long. DNA of the CDR3: TGTGCCAGCAGCTTACAGAAGTCCTACGAGCAGTACTTC. It is translated as CASSLQKSYEQYF.

The chain recombines TRBV11-2 with TRBJ2-7; 8 nucleotides agree with TRBD1. The CDR3 consists of 16 residues. CDR1 SGHAT and CDR2 FQNNGV come from the germline V gene. V shed 4 bases, J shed 0 bases, and the junction held 8 bases outside the gene matches. The CDR3 DNA is TGTGCCAGCAGCTCCCCGGACAGGGAGCTCTCCTACGAGCAGTACTTC. Translating gives CASSSPDRELSYEQYF.

V and J are TRBV5-6 and TRBJ1-5; D possibly corresponds to TRBD1 (5 bases). Trimming took off 0 bases at V and 5 bases at J, with 9 bases between the two ends. Germline V gene sequence: CDR1 SGHDT, CDR2 YYEEEE. The CDR3 sequence is 14 residues long. The CDR3 DNA reads as TGTGCCAGCAGCTTGGCGGGGACTGATCAGCCCCAGCATTTT. It specifies CASSLAGTDQPQHF.

The V gene is TRBV4-2, the J gene TRBJ2-7, with TRBD2 matching 8 bases. In germline, CDR1 is LGHNA, CDR2 YNFKEQ. Trimming removed 4 bases from V and 0 bases from J; junction bases left unmatched: 5. The CDR3 runs 15 residues. Here the CDR3 reads CASSLKRERSYEQYF. DNA of the CDR3: TGTGCCAGCAGCCTAAAGCGGGAGCGCTCCTACGAGCAGTACTTC.

V usage is TRBV9 and J usage is TRBJ1-2, with 8 bases that match TRBD1. The CDR3 is 13 residues long. CDR1 and CDR2 from the germline V gene are SGDLS and YYNGEE. The V segment lost 7 bases and the J segment 6 bases; nucleotides outside the gene matches: 8. The CDR3 nucleotides are TGTGCCAGCGGAGACAGGGGCTATAATGGCTACACCTTC. Translating it yields CASGDRGYNGYTF.

The rearrangement links TRBV27 to TRBJ2-3, with D tentatively TRBD2 (6 bases). CDR1 is MNHEY and CDR2 is SMNVEV in the germline V gene (reference sequence). CDR3 size: 14 residues. Trimming cost V 3 bases and J 5 bases, with 12 bases left between them. The CDR3 region is CASSFRGIRDTQYF. The CDR3 bases are TGTGCCAGCAGTTTTCGGGGGATACGAGATACGCAGTATTTT.

The CDR3 coding sequence is TGTGCCTGGAGTGTAGGAGGGTTTGGAGGAGGAAACACCATATATTTT. This translates into CAWSVGGFGGGNTIYF. V usage is TRBV30 and J usage is TRBJ1-3; D is unresolved. The CDR3 has 16 residues. The germline V and J ends were trimmed by 0 bases and 4 bases, with 16 bases remaining between them. The germline V gene has CDR1 GTSNPN and CDR2 SVGIG (reference sequence).